This entry lists 22 T cell receptor beta chains sequenced from one sample in a study of cytomegalovirus exposure and HLA in healthy donors. Here immunoSEQ multiplex PCR was the method, and the copy in TCRdb shows in-frame clones only, minus some. The data contain about 120,000 clones, more than 75% of them seen just once; the ten biggest clones take up around 1.4%. Sequencing was done on a sample of PBMCs. All receptors come from a woman between 25 and 40 years old in good health and CMV-seropositive.

The CDR3 DNA sequence: TGTGCCAGCAGACCTCTAGCGGGAGAATACAATGAGCAGTTCTTC. Its translation: CASRPLAGEYNEQFF. The chain combines TRBV11-2 with TRBJ2-1; the match to TRBD2 covers 10 bases. This CDR3 region has 15 residues. CDR1 is SGHAT, CDR2 FQNNGV, per germline. V was pared by 6 bases and J by 4 bases, with 6 bases of the junction left unmatched.

This chain joins TRBV19 and TRBJ1-1, with D unresolved. Between the trimmed V and J ends, which lost 8 bases and 6 bases, there was a span of 16 bases. Germline V CDR1 and CDR2: LNHDA, SQIVND (reference sequence). The CDR3 loop spans 13 amino acids. In DNA form, the CDR3 reads TGTGCCAGTTACGAGGGTGGCAGCGCTGAAGCTTTCTTT. This sequence encodes CASYEGGSAEAFF. The variable domain in full, with the rest retrieved from reference TRBV19 and TRBJ1-1, is DGGITQSPKYLFRKEGQNVTLSCEQNLNHDAMYWYRQDPGQGLRLIYYSQIVNDFQKGDIAEGYSVSREKKESFPLTVTSAQKNPTAFYLCASYEGGSAEAFFGQGTRLTVV.

This chain joins TRBV7-6 and TRBJ2-5; TRBD2 aligns across 9 bases. Looked up from germline, CDR1 is SGHVS and CDR2 is FNYEAQ. Trimming took 1 base from V and 5 from J; bases not matched to a gene: 11. This CDR3 comprises 17 residues. The CDR3 sequence: CASSLDRAGGLRETQYF. The CDR3, as DNA: TGTGCCAGCAGCTTAGATCGAGCGGGAGGTCTCCGGGAGACCCAGTACTTC.

The gene calls are TRBV2 and TRBJ2-1; a weak D match, TRBD2 (6 bases). The CDR3 is 15 amino acids. V was trimmed by 3 bases and J by 4 bases, leaving 13 bases between them. Germline assignment: CDR1 SNHLY and CDR2 FYNNEI. The CDR3 nucleotides are TGTGCCAGCAGTGAGCGGGAACTGGAGTACAATGAGCAGTTCTTC. It yields the protein CASSERELEYNEQFF.

The count of this clone is one. This chain links TRBV7-2 with TRBJ2-7; the match to TRBD2 covers 11 bases. CDR3 length: 16 amino acids. CDR1 is SGHTA and CDR2 is FQGNSA in the germline V gene. J lost 5 bases, V lost 1 base, and 7 bases had no gene match. This chain's CDR3 is CASSLVTSGRVDEQYF. CDR3 DNA: TGTGCCAGCAGCTTAGTCACTAGCGGGAGAGTCGACGAGCAGTACTTC.

The chain links TRBV15 to TRBJ2-3; D is unresolved. The CDR3 sequence is 13 residues long. Germline CDR1 reads LNHNV; CDR2 reads YYDKDF (reference sequence). Trimming cost V 2 bases and J 3 bases, with 6 bases left between them. The CDR3, as DNA: TGTGCCACCAGCAGACGCGGTACAGATACGCAGTATTTT. It translates to CATSRRGTDTQYF.

The chain is built from TRBV6-5 and TRBJ2-2, with D possibly being TRBD1 (6 bases). V lost 2 bases, J lost 12 bases, and 13 bases lay in between. The CDR3 loop spans 13 amino acids. Germline values: CDR1 MNHEY, CDR2 SVGAGI. In nucleotides, the CDR3 is TGTGCCAGCAGTTACGCCAGGGACACCAAGCTGTTTTTT. It codes for CASSYARDTKLFF.

The chain has TRBV27 and TRBJ1-6, with TRBD1 matching 7 bases. The CDR3 length is 14 residues. The junction had 4 bases not matched to a gene; V was cut back by 5 bases and J by 6 bases. From germline, CDR1 is MNHEY and CDR2 SMNVEV (reference sequence). CDR3 in DNA: TGTGCCAGCAGTAGGGGACAGATTAATTCACCCCTCCACTTT. Translating it yields CASSRGQINSPLHF.

Turning to this clone: The junction departs from the called germline gene at one end, perhaps through a read error. The chain links TRBV30 to TRBJ2-1; perhaps TRBD1 as D (6 bases). The germline gives CDR1 GTSNPN, CDR2 SVGIG (reference sequence). The CDR3 is 12 residues long. The CDR3 spells CAWSSGTHKVIF. The CDR3 DNA reads TGTGCCTGGAGTTCCGGGACACATAAAGTTATCTTC.

The chain has TRBV18 and TRBJ2-7, with 7 nucleotides matching TRBD2. The J segment lost 12 bases and the V segment lost 1 base, leaving 15 bases of the junction unmatched. CDR3 size: 15 residues. Germline lookup yields CDR1 KGHSH and CDR2 LQKENI. Written as DNA, the CDR3 is TGTGCCAGCTCACCACAGCCTGACGGAGGGAGGGATCTGTACTTC. Its protein product is CASSPQPDGGRDLYF.

This sequence joins TRBV6-5 and TRBJ1-2; 7 nucleotides line up with TRBD1. Trimming removed 6 bases from V and 3 bases from J; junction bases left unmatched: 10. Germline V gene lookup returns CDR1 MNHEY and CDR2 SVGAGI. This CDR3 is 15 amino acids long. The CDR3 sequence is CASRSYGRGDYGYTF. In DNA form, the CDR3 reads TGTGCCAGCAGGTCCTACGGCAGGGGGGACTATGGCTACACCTTC.

The chain has TRBV27 and TRBJ1-6; tentative D call: TRBD1 (6 bases). Germline V gives CDR1 MNHEY, CDR2 SMNVEV (reference sequence). Trimming shortened V by 6 bases and J by 0 bases, and 18 bases separated the two germline ends. The CDR3 has 18 amino acids. The DNA of the CDR3 is TGTGCCAGCAGGACCGTCAGGGGCCGAAGCTCCTATAATTCACCCCTCCACTTT. Protein: CASRTVRGRSSYNSPLHF.

The chain combines TRBV6-5 with TRBJ1-4, with D possibly being TRBD1 (5 bases). The CDR3 spans 13 residues. Trimming cost V 5 bases and J 4 bases, with 8 bases left between them. CDR1 and CDR2 from the germline V gene are MNHEY and SVGAGI. The CDR3 reads CASSRQFNEKLFF. CDR3 sequence (DNA): TGTGCCAGCAGTCGACAGTTTAATGAAAAACTGTTTTTT.

This chain connects TRBV27 to TRBJ2-6; 11 bases line up with TRBD1. The germline gives CDR1 MNHEY, CDR2 SMNVEV (reference sequence). CDR3 length equals 17 residues. V trimming: 4 bases; J trimming: 3 bases; junction bases outside the gene matches: 5. The CDR3 loop is CASSSWTGGGGANVLTF. CDR3 nucleotide sequence: TGTGCCAGCAGTTCCTGGACAGGGGGCGGTGGGGCCAACGTCCTGACTTTC.

This chain joins TRBV11-2 and TRBJ2-3; a possible D gene is TRBD2 (6 bases). Trimming took 0 bases from V and 1 from J, leaving 8 bases between them. The V gene's germline CDR1 is SGHAT and CDR2 FQNNGV. This CDR3 is built from 15 residues. The CDR3 sequence: CASSLEKRGTDTQYF. CDR3 nucleotide sequence: TGTGCCAGCAGCTTAGAGAAGCGGGGCACAGATACGCAGTATTTT.

This clone was counted only a few times. The CDR3: CASSSGGADTQYF. The CDR3 nucleotides read TGTGCCAGCAGTTCGGGAGGGGCAGATACGCAGTATTTT. V gene TRBV6-1 combines with J gene TRBJ2-3; 8 bases map to TRBD2. Germline V CDR1 and CDR2: MNHNS, SASEGT. The CDR3 spans 13 residues. V dropped 5 bases and J dropped 4; count of bases not matched to a gene: 2.

The rearrangement uses TRBV5-1 and TRBJ2-1; the match to TRBD2 covers 10 bases. Germline V lookup: CDR1 SGHRS, CDR2 YFSETQ. The CDR3 length is 15 residues. V dropped 4 bases and J dropped 4; count of bases not matched to a gene: 5. The CDR3: CASSTRTSGYNEQFF. For the CDR3, the DNA is TGCGCCAGCAGCACCCGGACTAGCGGATACAATGAGCAGTTCTTC.

In this sample, this clone turned up once. The J gene is TRBJ2-7, the V gene TRBV6-6; tentative D call: TRBD1 (5 bases). The ends were cut back, 7 bases at V and 0 bases at J, with 7 bases in the middle. The germline CDR1 and CDR2 sequences are MNHNY and SVGAGI (reference sequence). CDR3 length: 12 amino acids. This chain's CDR3 is CASKGDSYEQYF. The DNA of the CDR3 is TGTGCCAGCAAAGGGGACTCCTACGAGCAGTACTTC.

The chain links TRBV29-1 to TRBJ1-2, with 7 bases matching TRBD1. CDR1 is SQVTM, CDR2 ANQGSEA, per germline. V was pared by 4 bases and J by 4 bases, with 6 bases of the junction left unmatched. The CDR3 consists of 13 residues. The CDR3 is CSVAQGGGYGYTF. The CDR3 nucleotides are TGCAGCGTTGCGCAGGGGGGAGGCTATGGCTACACCTTC.

This clone has only a few counts. V gene TRBV30 combines with J gene TRBJ1-5; 7 nucleotides agree with TRBD1. The CDR3 is 15 amino acids. Germline CDR1 reads GTSNPN; CDR2 reads SVGIG (reference sequence). Trimming at V came to 2 bases and at J to 6 bases, leaving 10 bases not matched to a gene. As DNA, the CDR3 is TGTGCCTGGAGTTCGACCGTGGGACAGCTTCAGCCCCAGCATTTT. Protein sequence: CAWSSTVGQLQPQHF.

J is TRBJ1-5 and V is TRBV4-1; D is ambiguous. The CDR3 sequence is 14 residues long. Trimming pared 0 bases from V and 4 bases from J, leaving 7 bases between. Germline values: CDR1 MGHRA, CDR2 YSYEKL. The CDR3 DNA reads TGCGCCAGCAGCCAAGATGGCCATAATCAGCCCCAGCATTTT. Its protein product is CASSQDGHNQPQHF.

This clone appeared once. This chain connects TRBV6-4 to TRBJ1-6, with 7 positions matching TRBD1. CDR3 length: 14 residues. The V and J ends lost 4 bases and 9 bases, in that order; junction bases with no gene match: 6. Germline V lookup: CDR1 MRHNA, CDR2 SNTAGT. The CDR3 loop is CASSAEQGISPLHF. For the CDR3, the DNA is TGTGCCAGCAGTGCCGAACAGGGGATTTCACCCCTCCACTTT.